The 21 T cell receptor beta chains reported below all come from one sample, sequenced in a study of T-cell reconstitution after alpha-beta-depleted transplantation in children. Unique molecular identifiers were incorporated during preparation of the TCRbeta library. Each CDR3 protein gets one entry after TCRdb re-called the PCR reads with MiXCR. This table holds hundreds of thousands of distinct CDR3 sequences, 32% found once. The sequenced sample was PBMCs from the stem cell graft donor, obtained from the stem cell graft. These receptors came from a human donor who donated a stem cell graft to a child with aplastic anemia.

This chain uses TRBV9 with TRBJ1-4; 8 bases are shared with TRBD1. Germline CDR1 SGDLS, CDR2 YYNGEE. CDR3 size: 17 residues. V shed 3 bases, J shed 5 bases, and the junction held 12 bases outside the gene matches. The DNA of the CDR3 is TGTGCCAGCAGCGCACACTCGACAGGGGCGCCAAATGAAAAACTGTTTTTT. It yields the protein CASSAHSTGAPNEKLFF.

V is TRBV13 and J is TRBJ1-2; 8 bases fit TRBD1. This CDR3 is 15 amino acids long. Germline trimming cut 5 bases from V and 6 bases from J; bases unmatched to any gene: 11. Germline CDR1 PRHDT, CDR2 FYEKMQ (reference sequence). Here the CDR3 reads CASSILRQGLDGYTF. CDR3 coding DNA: TGTGCCAGCAGCATCCTACGACAGGGGCTAGATGGCTACACCTTC.

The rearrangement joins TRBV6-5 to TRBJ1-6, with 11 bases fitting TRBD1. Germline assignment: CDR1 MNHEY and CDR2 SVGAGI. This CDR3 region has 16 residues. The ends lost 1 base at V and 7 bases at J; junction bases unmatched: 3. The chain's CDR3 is CASSYYGTGGNSPLHF. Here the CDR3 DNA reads TGTGCCAGCAGTTACTACGGGACAGGGGGAAATTCACCCCTCCACTTT.

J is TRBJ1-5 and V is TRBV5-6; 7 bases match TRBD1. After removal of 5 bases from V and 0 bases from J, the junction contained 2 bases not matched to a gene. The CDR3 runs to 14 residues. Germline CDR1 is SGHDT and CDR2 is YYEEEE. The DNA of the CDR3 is TGTGCCAGCAGGGAGGGGGCTAGCAATCAGCCCCAGCATTTT. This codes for CASREGASNQPQHF.

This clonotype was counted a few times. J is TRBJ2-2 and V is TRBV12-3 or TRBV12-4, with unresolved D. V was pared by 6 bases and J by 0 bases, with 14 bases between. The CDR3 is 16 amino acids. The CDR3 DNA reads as TGTGCCAGCAGCCCTCATAAGGGCCCGAACACCGGGGAGCTGTTTTTT. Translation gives CASSPHKGPNTGELFF.

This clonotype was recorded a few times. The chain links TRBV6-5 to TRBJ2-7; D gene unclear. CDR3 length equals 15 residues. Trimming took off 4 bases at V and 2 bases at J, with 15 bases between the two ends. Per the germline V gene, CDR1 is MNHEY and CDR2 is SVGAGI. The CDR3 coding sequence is TGTGCCAGCAGTTTGACTTTCGACCCTACCTACGAGCAGTACTTC. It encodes CASSLTFDPTYEQYF.

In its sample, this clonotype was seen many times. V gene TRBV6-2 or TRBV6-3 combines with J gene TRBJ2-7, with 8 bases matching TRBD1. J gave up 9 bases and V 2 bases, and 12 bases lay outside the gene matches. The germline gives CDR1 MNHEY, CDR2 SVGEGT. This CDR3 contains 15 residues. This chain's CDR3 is CASSYPKDRVRWQYV. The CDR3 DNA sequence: TGTGCCAGCAGTTACCCCAAGGACAGGGTAAGGTGGCAGTACGTC.

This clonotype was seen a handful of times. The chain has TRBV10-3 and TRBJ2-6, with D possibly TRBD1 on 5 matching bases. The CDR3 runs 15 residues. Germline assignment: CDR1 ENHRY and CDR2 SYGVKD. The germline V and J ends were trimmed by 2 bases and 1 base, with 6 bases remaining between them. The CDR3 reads CAISEKGSGANVLTF. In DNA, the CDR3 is TGTGCCATCAGTGAGAAGGGGTCTGGGGCCAACGTCCTGACTTTC.

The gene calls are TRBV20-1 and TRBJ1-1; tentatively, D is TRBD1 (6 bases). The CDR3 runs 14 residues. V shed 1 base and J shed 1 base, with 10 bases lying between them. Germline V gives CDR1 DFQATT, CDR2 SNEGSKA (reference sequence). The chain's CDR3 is CSARVSTGNTEAFF. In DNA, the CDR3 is TGCAGTGCTAGAGTTTCGACAGGGAACACTGAAGCTTTCTTT.

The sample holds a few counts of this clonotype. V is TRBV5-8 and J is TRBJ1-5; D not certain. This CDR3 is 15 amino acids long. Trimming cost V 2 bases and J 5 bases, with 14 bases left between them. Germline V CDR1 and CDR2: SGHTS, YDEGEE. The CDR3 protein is CASSFFTAVDQPQHF. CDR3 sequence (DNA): TGTGCCAGCAGCTTTTTCACGGCTGTGGATCAGCCCCAGCATTTT. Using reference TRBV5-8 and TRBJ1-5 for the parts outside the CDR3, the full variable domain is EAGVTQSPTHLIKTRGQQATLRCSPISGHTSVYWYQQALGLGLQFLLWYDEGEERNRGNFPPRFSGRQFPNYSSELNVNALELEDSALYLCASSFFTAVDQPQHFGDGTRLSIL.

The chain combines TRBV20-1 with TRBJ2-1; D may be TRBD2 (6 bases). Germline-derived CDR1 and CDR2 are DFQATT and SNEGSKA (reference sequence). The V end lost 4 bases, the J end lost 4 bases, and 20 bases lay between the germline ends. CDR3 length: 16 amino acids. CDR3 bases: TGCAGTGCTACCTCCCCAGCGGGCGAAGAATACAATGAGCAGTTCTTC. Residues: CSATSPAGEEYNEQFF.

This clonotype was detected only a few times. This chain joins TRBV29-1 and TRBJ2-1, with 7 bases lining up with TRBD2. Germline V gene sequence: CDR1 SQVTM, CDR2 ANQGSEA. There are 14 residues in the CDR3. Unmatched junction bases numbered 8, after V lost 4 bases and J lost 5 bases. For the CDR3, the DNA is TGCAGCGTTGTAGGACTAGGGTTCCACAATGAGCAGTTCTTC. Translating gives CSVVGLGFHNEQFF.

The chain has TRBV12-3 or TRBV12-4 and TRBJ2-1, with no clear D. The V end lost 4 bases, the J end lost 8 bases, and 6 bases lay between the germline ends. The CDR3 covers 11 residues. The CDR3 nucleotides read TGTGCCAGCAGTTCGTTGGATGAGCAGTTCTTC. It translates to CASSSLDEQFF.

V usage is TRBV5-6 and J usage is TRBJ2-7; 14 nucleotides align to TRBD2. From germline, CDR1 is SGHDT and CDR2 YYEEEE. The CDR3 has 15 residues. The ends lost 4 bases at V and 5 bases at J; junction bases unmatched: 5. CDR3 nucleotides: TGTGCCAGCAGCCACGGGACTAGCGGGAGCAACGAGCAGTACTTC. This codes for CASSHGTSGSNEQYF.

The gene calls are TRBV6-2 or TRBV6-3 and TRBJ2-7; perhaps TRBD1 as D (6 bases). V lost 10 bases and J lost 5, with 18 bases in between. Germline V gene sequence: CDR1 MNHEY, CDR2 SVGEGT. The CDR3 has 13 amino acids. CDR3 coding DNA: TGTGCCATCTGGAGAGGGGGTCTGGACGAGCAGTACTTC. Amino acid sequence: CAIWRGGLDEQYF.

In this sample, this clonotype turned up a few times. The CDR3 is CASSYIGGSTNEQFF. CDR3 coding DNA: TGTGCCAGCAGTTATATTGGCGGGAGTACAAATGAGCAGTTCTTC. This chain connects TRBV6-2 or TRBV6-3 to TRBJ2-1; 7 bases agree with TRBD2. This CDR3 region has 15 residues. The V gene end was trimmed by 3 bases and the J gene end by 7 bases; junction bases not matched to a gene: 9. Per germline, CDR1 MNHEY and CDR2 SVGEGT.

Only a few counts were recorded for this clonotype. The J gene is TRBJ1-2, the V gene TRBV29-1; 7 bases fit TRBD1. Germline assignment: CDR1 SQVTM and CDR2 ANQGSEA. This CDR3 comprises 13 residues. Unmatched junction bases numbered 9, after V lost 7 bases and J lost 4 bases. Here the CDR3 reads CSGGGQAAYGYTF. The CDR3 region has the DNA TGCAGCGGAGGAGGACAGGCAGCCTATGGCTACACCTTC.

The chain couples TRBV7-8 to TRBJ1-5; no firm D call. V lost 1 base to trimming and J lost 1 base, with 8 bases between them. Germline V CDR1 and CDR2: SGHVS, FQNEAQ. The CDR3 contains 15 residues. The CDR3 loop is CASSLESQSNQPQHF. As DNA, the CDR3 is TGTGCCAGCAGCTTAGAATCACAGAGCAATCAGCCCCAGCATTTT.

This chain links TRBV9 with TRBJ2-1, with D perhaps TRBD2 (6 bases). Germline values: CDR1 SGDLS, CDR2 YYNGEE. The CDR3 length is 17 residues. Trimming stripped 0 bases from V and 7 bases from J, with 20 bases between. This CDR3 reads CASSVGGGTAPRNEQFF. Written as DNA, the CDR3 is TGTGCCAGCAGCGTAGGGGGCGGGACCGCTCCCAGAAATGAGCAGTTCTTC.

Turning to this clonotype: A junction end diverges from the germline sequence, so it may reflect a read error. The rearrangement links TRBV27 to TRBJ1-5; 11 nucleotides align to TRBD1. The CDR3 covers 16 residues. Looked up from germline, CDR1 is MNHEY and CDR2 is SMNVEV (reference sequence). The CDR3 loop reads CAISLTGTGGIQPQHF. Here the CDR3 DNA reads TGTGCCATCAGTCTAACCGGGACAGGGGGAATTCAGCCCCAGCATTTT.

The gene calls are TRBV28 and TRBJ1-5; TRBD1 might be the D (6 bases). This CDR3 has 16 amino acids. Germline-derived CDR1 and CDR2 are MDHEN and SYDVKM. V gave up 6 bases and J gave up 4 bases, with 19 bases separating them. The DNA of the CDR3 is TGTGCCAGCAGATCGGGAGGGGGGCTCCTTAATCAGCCCCAGCATTTT. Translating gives CASRSGGGLLNQPQHF.